The source of this TCR beta chain is a study of molecular identifiers for immune sequencing clone quantification. Study summary: Naive CD8 RNA (roughly 20,000 or 100,000 cells) was divided into five aliquots, with four sequenced. Regarding the study as a whole: Clones of above 20 RNA copies carried over 98% of effector molecules; in naive cells they carried under 1%. Spiked Jurkat TCR RNA from one cell was reportedly detectable among some 930,000 naive cells.

One entry per CDR3 protein results from TCRdb running MiXCR on the PCR reads. The data show just under 650,000 distinct CDR3 sequences, with roughly 21% seen just once and 0.85% held by the top ten. The V and J ends lost 5 bases and 4 bases respectively, with 14 bases between them. The CDR3 totals 14 residues. Looked up from germline, CDR1 is MNHEY and CDR2 is SMNVEV (reference sequence). As concerns this clonotype: Its cognate antigen is unknown.

The rearrangement joins TRBV27 to TRBJ1-1; D uncertain. The origin of this receptor is a human donor in good health. Some libraries in this study had Jurkat cell RNA spiked in. The sample taken for sequencing was naive CD8+ T cells from blood, with Jurkat cell RNA spiked in. Regarding subset: FACS-sorted CD8+CD4-CCR7+CD45RA+ naive T cells. Here the CDR3 DNA reads TGTGCCAGCAGTCCCTCGGTTTTGGGCACTGAAGCTTTCTTT. Encoded protein: CASSPSVLGTEAFF.